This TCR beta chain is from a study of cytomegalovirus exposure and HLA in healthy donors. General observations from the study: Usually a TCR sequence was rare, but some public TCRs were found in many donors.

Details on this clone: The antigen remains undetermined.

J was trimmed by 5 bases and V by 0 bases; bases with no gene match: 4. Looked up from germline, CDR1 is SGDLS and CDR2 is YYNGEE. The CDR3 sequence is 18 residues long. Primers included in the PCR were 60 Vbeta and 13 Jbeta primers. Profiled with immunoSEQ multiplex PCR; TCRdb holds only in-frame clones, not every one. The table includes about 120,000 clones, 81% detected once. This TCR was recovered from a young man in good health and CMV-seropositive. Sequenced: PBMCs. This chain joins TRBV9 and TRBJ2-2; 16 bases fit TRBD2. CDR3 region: CASSVAWGLAGGTGELFF. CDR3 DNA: TGTGCCAGCAGCGTAGCTTGGGGACTAGCGGGAGGGACCGGGGAGCTGTTTTTT.